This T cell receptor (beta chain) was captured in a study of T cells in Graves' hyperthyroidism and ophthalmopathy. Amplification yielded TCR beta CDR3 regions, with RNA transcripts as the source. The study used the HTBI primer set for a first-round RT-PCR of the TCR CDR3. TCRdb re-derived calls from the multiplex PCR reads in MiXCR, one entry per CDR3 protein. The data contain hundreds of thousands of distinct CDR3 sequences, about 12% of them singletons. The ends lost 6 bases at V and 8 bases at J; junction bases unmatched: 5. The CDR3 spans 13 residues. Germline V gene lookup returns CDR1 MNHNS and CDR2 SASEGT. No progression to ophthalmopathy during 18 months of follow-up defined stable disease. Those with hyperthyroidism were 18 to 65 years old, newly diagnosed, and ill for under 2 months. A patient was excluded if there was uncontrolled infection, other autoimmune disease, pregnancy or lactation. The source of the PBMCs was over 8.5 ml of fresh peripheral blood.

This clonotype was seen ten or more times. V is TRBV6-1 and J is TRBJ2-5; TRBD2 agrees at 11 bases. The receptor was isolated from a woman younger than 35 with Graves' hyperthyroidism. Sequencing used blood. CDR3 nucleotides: TGTGCCAGCAGCCAACTAGCGGGAGTAACCCAGTACTTC. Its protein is CASSQLAGVTQYF.